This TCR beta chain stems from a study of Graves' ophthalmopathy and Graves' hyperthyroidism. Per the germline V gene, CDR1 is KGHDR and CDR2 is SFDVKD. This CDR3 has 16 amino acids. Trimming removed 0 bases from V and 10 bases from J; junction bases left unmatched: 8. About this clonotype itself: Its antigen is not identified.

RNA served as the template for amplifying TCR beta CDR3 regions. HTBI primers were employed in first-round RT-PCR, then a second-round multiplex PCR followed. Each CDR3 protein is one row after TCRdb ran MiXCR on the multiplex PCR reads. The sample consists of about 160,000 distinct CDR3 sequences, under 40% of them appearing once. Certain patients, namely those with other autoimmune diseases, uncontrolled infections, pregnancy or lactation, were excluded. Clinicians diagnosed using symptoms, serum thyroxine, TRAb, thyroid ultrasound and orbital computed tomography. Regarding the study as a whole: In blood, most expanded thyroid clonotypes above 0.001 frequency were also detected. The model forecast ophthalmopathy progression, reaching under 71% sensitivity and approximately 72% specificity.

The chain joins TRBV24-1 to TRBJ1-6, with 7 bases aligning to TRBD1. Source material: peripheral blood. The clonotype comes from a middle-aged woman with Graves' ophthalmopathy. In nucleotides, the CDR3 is TGTGCCACCAGTGATTTGCGCAGGGGGATGCGGTCACCCCTCCACTTT. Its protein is CATSDLRRGMRSPLHF.